This T cell receptor beta chain was recovered during a study of long-term antiretroviral therapy in people with HIV. Study-wide results and limits: Gathering of blood took place between about 2004 and 2017, possibly under older ART regimens. ART was followed by higher diversity that remained below transplant donor controls.

Germline trimming cut 0 bases from V and 3 bases from J; bases unmatched to any gene: 5. Germline CDR1 is SGDLS and CDR2 is YYNGEE. The CDR3 consists of 16 residues. Worth noting for this clone: The target antigen is unknown.

Assay version v3.0 of immunoSEQ was used, and it was run at survey level. Method: immunoSEQ multiplex PCR; TCRdb's copy keeps in-frame clones and lacks some. The sample lists 27,000 or so clones, approximately 86% seen once, with more than 15% in the top ten. This sequence was found in a man aged 45 to 65 with HIV. The chain is built from TRBV9 and TRBJ2-7; 11 bases line up with TRBD1. The source was unsorted PBMCs, collected 1.2 years after starting antiretroviral therapy. The CDR3 DNA follows: TGTGCCAGCAGCGTAGGGGACAGGGGGGATGTCTACGAGCAGTACTTC. It is translated as CASSVGDRGDVYEQYF.